Presented here are 22 T cell receptor beta chains from one specimen sequenced in a study of cytomegalovirus exposure and HLA in healthy donors. The PCR ran on 60 Vbeta and 13 Jbeta primers. TCRdb's table, derived via immunoSEQ multiplex PCR, lists solely in-frame clones and lacks some. The sample lists more than 95,000 clones; approximately 69% were seen once. Sequenced material: PBMCs. These receptors were taken from a man under 40 in good health and CMV-seronegative.

This clone was detected once. This chain joins TRBV19 and TRBJ2-1; the match to TRBD1 covers 7 bases. Germline-derived CDR1 and CDR2 are LNHDA and SQIVND (reference sequence). The CDR3 spans 14 residues. After removal of 6 bases from V and 5 bases from J, the junction contained 7 bases not matched to a gene. The CDR3 is CASSLTGPDNEQFF. The DNA for the CDR3 is TGTGCCAGTAGCCTGACAGGGCCCGACAATGAGCAGTTCTTC.

The chain has TRBV28 and TRBJ2-1; D may be TRBD1 (6 bases). CDR1 MDHEN and CDR2 SYDVKM come from the germline V gene. The CDR3 is 14 amino acids. Trimming removed 8 bases from V and 8 bases from J, with 19 bases in between. CDR3 DNA: TGTGCCAGCCACAGGGTTGCGGGTTTTGATGAGCAGTTCTTC. Its translation: CASHRVAGFDEQFF.

This clone was detected only a few times. The CDR3 DNA follows: TGTGCCAGCAGCGGAGGGGACAGGGGAAATGAAAAACTGTTTTTT. Its translation: CASSGGDRGNEKLFF. The chain has TRBV9 and TRBJ1-4, with 10 bases lining up with TRBD1. With 3 bases clipped from V and 5 bases from J, the junction kept 4 bases outside the gene matches. CDR1 is SGDLS, CDR2 YYNGEE, per germline. The CDR3 is 15 amino acids.

The rearrangement uses TRBV9 and TRBJ2-1, with 9 bases that match TRBD2. V shed 0 bases and J 7 bases; nucleotides not matched to a gene: 8. The germline gives CDR1 SGDLS, CDR2 YYNGEE. CDR3 length: 16 amino acids. The CDR3 loop is CASSVGGGGGWNEQFF. CDR3 DNA sequence: TGTGCCAGCAGCGTAGGCGGGGGGGGAGGATGGAATGAGCAGTTCTTC. The full variable domain, rest sourced from reference TRBV9 and TRBJ2-1, is DSGVTQTPKHLITATGQRVTLRCSPRSGDLSVYWYQQSLDQGLQFLIQYYNGEERAKGNILERFSAQQFPDLHSELNLSSLELGDSALYFCASSVGGGGGWNEQFFGPGTRLTVL.

The CDR3 sequence: CASSMNGQAGRETQYF. In DNA, the CDR3 is TGTGCCAGCAGCATGAATGGACAGGCCGGTAGGGAGACCCAGTACTTC. V is TRBV5-4 and J is TRBJ2-5; 7 bases are shared with TRBD1. The V gene's germline CDR1 is SGHNT and CDR2 YYREEE (reference sequence). This CDR3 comprises 16 residues. The trim removed 4 bases at V and 5 bases at J, leaving 14 bases unmatched.

V usage is TRBV7-9 and J usage is TRBJ2-2, with D maybe TRBD1 (5 bases). Trimming left V 11 bases short and J 1 base short, with 17 bases between. CDR1 and CDR2 from the germline V gene are SEHNR and FQNEAQ (reference sequence). CDR3 size: 15 residues. The CDR3 nucleotides are TGTGCCGTATTATCCGGAGACAGGAACACCGGGGAGCTGTTTTTT. This translates into CAVLSGDRNTGELFF. Using reference TRBV7-9 and TRBJ2-2 for the parts outside the CDR3, the full variable domain is DTGVSQNPRHKITKRGQNVTFRCDPISEHNRLYWYRQTLGQGPEFLTYFQNEAQLEKSRLLSDRFSAERPKGSFSTLEIQRTEQGDSAMYLCAVLSGDRNTGELFFGEGSRLTVL.

This chain uses TRBV5-6 with TRBJ2-1, with D possibly matching TRBD1 (5 bases). Germline-derived CDR1 and CDR2 are SGHDT and YYEEEE. V lost 4 bases to trimming and J lost 6 bases, with 26 bases between them. This CDR3 contains 18 residues. The CDR3 DNA sequence: TGTGCCAGCAGCCCTCTTATTACCAGACAGTCTACCCCCAATGAGCAGTTCTTC. Its translation: CASSPLITRQSTPNEQFF. Looking up the rest from reference TRBV5-6 and TRBJ2-1 gives the full variable domain: DAGVTQSPTHLIKTRGQQVTLRCSPKSGHDTVSWYQQALGQGPQFIFQYYEEEERQRGNFPDRFSGHQFPNYSSELNVNALLLGDSALYLCASSPLITRQSTPNEQFFGPGTRLTVL.

V is TRBV28 and J is TRBJ1-5; 8 positions agree with TRBD1. CDR1 is MDHEN and CDR2 is SYDVKM in the germline V gene. This CDR3 is 15 amino acids long. Germline trimming cut 0 bases from V and 6 bases from J; bases unmatched to any gene: 4. CDR3 in amino acids: CASSLWDREFQPQHF. The CDR3 DNA sequence: TGTGCCAGCAGTTTATGGGACAGGGAATTTCAGCCCCAGCATTTT.

The CDR3 region is CASNSDRGDTEAFF. The CDR3 bases are TGTGCCAGCAACTCGGACAGGGGGGACACTGAAGCTTTCTTT. V is TRBV2 and J is TRBJ1-1; 10 nucleotides line up with TRBD1. After removal of 7 bases from V and 3 bases from J, the junction contained 5 bases not matched to a gene. In germline, CDR1 is SNHLY, CDR2 FYNNEI. There are 14 residues in the CDR3. The whole variable domain, remainder taken from reference TRBV2 and TRBJ1-1, is EPEVTQTPSHQVTQMGQEVILRCVPISNHLYFYWYRQILGQKVEFLVSFYNNEISEKSEIFDDQFSVERPDGSNFTLKIRSTKLEDSAMYFCASNSDRGDTEAFFGQGTRLTVV.

The chain combines TRBV9 with TRBJ2-6; no firm D call. V lost 3 bases, J lost 1 base, and 11 bases lay in between. CDR3 length: 16 amino acids. The germline V gene has CDR1 SGDLS and CDR2 YYNGEE. The CDR3, as DNA: TGTGCCAGCAGCGCCAGACACGGTTCTGGGGCCAACGTCCTGACTTTC. This translates into CASSARHGSGANVLTF.

This chain joins TRBV30 and TRBJ2-5; 10 bases agree with TRBD1. Germline CDR1 GTSNPN, CDR2 SVGIG (reference sequence). The CDR3 loop spans 20 amino acids. The junction had 23 bases not matched to a gene; V was cut back by 0 bases and J by 7 bases. CDR3 in amino acids: CAWSVQTYSVVGQGDLTQYF. The DNA of the CDR3 is TGTGCCTGGAGTGTACAGACTTATTCTGTAGTAGGACAGGGGGATCTGACCCAGTACTTC.

The J gene is TRBJ2-7, the V gene TRBV5-1, with D perhaps TRBD2 (6 bases). The length of the CDR3 is 14 residues. V was trimmed by 0 bases and J by 7 bases, leaving 14 bases between them. Germline V CDR1 and CDR2: SGHRS, YFSETQ. The DNA of the CDR3 is TGCGCCAGCAGCTTGGAGTCTGGGGACTTGGAGCAGTACTTC. Translation gives CASSLESGDLEQYF.

This chain connects TRBV15 to TRBJ2-7; 9 bases are a match to TRBD1. This CDR3 region has 15 residues. V shed 2 bases, J shed 2 bases, and the junction held 4 bases outside the gene matches. Germline V CDR1 and CDR2: LNHNV, YYDKDF (reference sequence). The CDR3 nucleotides are TGTGCCACCAGCAGACAAAGGACAGGGGCCTACGAGCAGTACTTC. This translates into CATSRQRTGAYEQYF.

The gene calls are TRBV9 and TRBJ2-1; 13 bases align to TRBD2. This CDR3 contains 17 residues. The J segment lost 7 bases and the V segment lost 4 bases, leaving 11 bases of the junction unmatched. Germline values: CDR1 SGDLS, CDR2 YYNGEE. Written as DNA, the CDR3 is TGTGCCAGCAGCCCCGGGACTAGCGGGATATTCAATAATGAGCAGTTCTTC. This translates into CASSPGTSGIFNNEQFF.

As to this clone: Other DNA sequences in the sample encode the same CDR3. V and J are TRBV14 and TRBJ2-7; 12 nucleotides align to TRBD2. CDR1 and CDR2 (germline): SGHDN, FVKESK. This CDR3 is built from 15 residues. Trimming removed 6 bases from V and 10 bases from J; junction bases left unmatched: 13. CDR3 bases: TGTGCCAGCAGTCCCCTTACTAGCGGGAGGATTCGTCAGTACTTC. This codes for CASSPLTSGRIRQYF.

This chain connects TRBV10-1 to TRBJ2-1; TRBD1 agrees at 9 bases. The CDR3 has 16 residues. Germline values: CDR1 WNHNN, CDR2 SYGVQD (reference sequence). V was clipped by 2 bases and J by 6 bases; unmatched bases: 8. In DNA form, the CDR3 reads TGCGCCAGCAGTGAGGGACCGGGACAGGGAGGCAATGAGCAGTTCTTC. Encoded protein: CASSEGPGQGGNEQFF.

The V and J genes are TRBV6-5 and TRBJ1-2; D possibly corresponds to TRBD1 (5 bases). Trimming pared 6 bases from V and 4 bases from J, leaving 12 bases between. Germline V gene data show CDR1 as MNHEY and CDR2 as SVGAGI. This CDR3 is 13 amino acids long. The CDR3, as DNA: TGTGCCAGCAGAACCGGGACTCTCTATGGCTACACCTTC. Protein product: CASRTGTLYGYTF.

This rearrangement joins TRBV6-4 to TRBJ2-1; 12 bases are a match to TRBD2. The CDR3 sequence is 15 residues long. Germline CDR1 reads MRHNA; CDR2 reads SNTAGT. V dropped 0 bases and J dropped 6; count of bases not matched to a gene: 0. The CDR3 nucleotides read TGTGCCAGCAGTGACTCGACTAGCGGGAGCAATGAGCAGTTCTTC. It codes for CASSDSTSGSNEQFF.

This clone was counted a single time. V is TRBV7-2 and J is TRBJ1-5; 7 nucleotides align to TRBD1. V shed 2 bases and J 4 bases; nucleotides not matched to a gene: 2. CDR1 and CDR2 (germline): SGHTA, FQGNSA. CDR3 length equals 14 residues. The CDR3 protein is CASSLRGQNQPQHF. CDR3 DNA sequence: TGTGCCAGCAGCTTAAGGGGGCAGAATCAGCCCCAGCATTTT.

The rearrangement joins TRBV2 to TRBJ2-3; 10 bases agree with TRBD1. CDR1 is SNHLY and CDR2 is FYNNEI in the germline V gene. J was trimmed by 9 bases and V by 6 bases; bases with no gene match: 6. CDR3 size: 13 residues. The chain's CDR3 is CASRVQTGGTQYF. The CDR3 DNA reads TGTGCCAGCAGAGTCCAGACAGGGGGCACGCAGTATTTT.

The chain has TRBV18 and TRBJ1-5; TRBD1 agrees at 7 bases. Germline CDR1 and CDR2: KGHSH and LQKENI. V gave up 2 bases and J gave up 4 bases; unmatched junction bases: 5. There are 15 residues in the CDR3. The CDR3 region is CASSPVGQYNQPQHF. The DNA for the CDR3 is TGTGCCAGCTCACCAGTGGGACAGTATAATCAGCCCCAGCATTTT.

This rearrangement joins TRBV7-8 to TRBJ2-5, with D possibly matching TRBD1 (5 bases). With the DNA end fitting TRBJ2-7 better, the J assignment may be wrong. Per the germline V gene, CDR1 is SGHVS and CDR2 is FQNEAQ. This CDR3 contains 14 residues. CDR3 region: CASSSSGYSYEQYF. The CDR3 DNA is TGTGCCAGCAGCTCGTCAGGGTACTCCTACGAGCAGTACTTC.